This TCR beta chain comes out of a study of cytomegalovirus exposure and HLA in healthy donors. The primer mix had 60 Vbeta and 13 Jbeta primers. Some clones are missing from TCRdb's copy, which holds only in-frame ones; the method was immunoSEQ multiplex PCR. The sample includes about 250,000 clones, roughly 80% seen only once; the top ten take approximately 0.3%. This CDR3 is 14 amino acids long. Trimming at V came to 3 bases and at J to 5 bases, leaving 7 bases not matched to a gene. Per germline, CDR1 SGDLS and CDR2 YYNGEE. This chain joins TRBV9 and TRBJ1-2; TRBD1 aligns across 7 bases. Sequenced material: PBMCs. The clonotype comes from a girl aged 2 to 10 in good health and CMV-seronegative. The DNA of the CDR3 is TGTGCCAGCAGCGAGCGACAGGGAGGTTATGGCTACACCTTC. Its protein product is CASSERQGGYGYTF.